The source of this T cell receptor beta chain is a study of shared clonotypes between healthy human individuals. Comments on this clone: Its antigen is as yet unknown.

Overall study results and limits: Large depth notwithstanding, sorted-subset sequencing proved incomplete by rarefaction. The study generally estimated greater richness for naive than memory subsets.

Germline V gives CDR1 SGHRS, CDR2 YFSETQ. The CDR3 covers 13 residues. V was cut by 4 bases and J by 4 bases, with 12 bases left in between. Investigators spread the genomic DNA of each subset evenly over several immunoSEQ plates. The data were produced by immunoSEQ multiplex PCR, yet TCRdb's version contains in-frame clones alone and is incomplete. The profile covers 1,100,000 or so clones, with about four fifths appearing a single time and 0.52% taken by the ten largest. In the CD4+ fraction, cells were divided into CD45RA+ naive and CD45RA-negative memory subsets. The material sequenced was memory CD4+ T cells from PBMCs. Stated subset: CD45RA-negative fraction. The V gene is TRBV5-1, the J gene TRBJ2-7; tentatively, D is TRBD2 (6 bases). The origin of this receptor is a young man in good health. Some clones in this sample may be carry-over from other donors' samples. The CDR3 region has the DNA TGCGCCAGCAGCCCGGGAGAAACATACGAGCAGTACTTC. Its translation: CASSPGETYEQYF.